This T cell receptor (beta chain) was captured in a study of blood T cell repertoires in COVID-19. Study background: The United States, Italy and Spain were the sources of the acute and convalescent COVID-19 samples.

This CDR3 contains 15 residues. J was trimmed by 3 bases and V by 3 bases; bases with no gene match: 8. Germline V CDR1 and CDR2: SGHRS, YFSETQ. In the source study's methods: Quantification of nucleated cells was approximated via reference gene primer amplification. Generated by immunoSEQ multiplex PCR, the TCRdb table keeps only in-frame clones and is missing some. From that table come the V and J calls and clone size; the DNA was used to work out D and trimming. The data show roughly 230,000 clones, roughly 89% seen once. This rearrangement joins TRBV5-1 to TRBJ1-2; 7 bases line up with TRBD1. The receptor's source is a woman in her 40s who had recovered from COVID-19. Sample: peripheral blood. The CDR3 reads CASSWDGQDHYGYTF. The CDR3 region has the DNA TGCGCCAGCAGCTGGGACGGACAGGACCACTATGGCTACACCTTC.